One sample yielded the 32 T cell receptor beta chains listed below, sequenced in a study of cytomegalovirus exposure and HLA in healthy donors. PCR primers comprised 60 Vbeta and 13 Jbeta primers. Only in-frame clones appear in the TCRdb table, and some are missing; sequencing was by immunoSEQ multiplex PCR. The repertoire holds 60,000 to 100,000 clones, with around 81% as singletons. Sequenced: PBMCs. These receptors originate from a male donor in good health and CMV-seropositive.

The J gene is TRBJ2-3, the V gene TRBV5-4, with 12 nucleotides matching TRBD2. The CDR3 sequence is 17 residues long. V shed 0 bases and J 5 bases; nucleotides not matched to a gene: 7. Germline assignment: CDR1 SGHNT and CDR2 YYREEE (reference sequence). DNA of the CDR3: TGTGCCAGCAGCTTGGGCTCTAGCGGGGGGGGGAAAGATACGCAGTATTTT. This encodes CASSLGSSGGGKDTQYF. Using reference TRBV5-4 and TRBJ2-3 for the parts outside the CDR3, the full variable domain is ETGVTQSPTHLIKTRGQQVTLRCSSQSGHNTVSWYQQALGQGPQFIFQYYREEENGRGNFPPRFSGLQFPNYSSELNVNALELDDSALYLCASSLGSSGGGKDTQYFGPGTRLTVL.

The chain has TRBV7-9 and TRBJ2-7; 9 bases are a match to TRBD1. CDR3 length: 14 residues. V was clipped by 5 bases and J by 5 bases; unmatched bases: 7. Germline V gene sequence: CDR1 SEHNR, CDR2 FQNEAQ (reference sequence). The CDR3 DNA sequence: TGTGCCAGCAGCACCGGGACAGGGTCCAACGAGCAGTACTTC. It translates to CASSTGTGSNEQYF. Complete variable domain (other parts from reference TRBV7-9 and TRBJ2-7): DTGVSQNPRHKITKRGQNVTFRCDPISEHNRLYWYRQTLGQGPEFLTYFQNEAQLEKSRLLSDRFSAERPKGSFSTLEIQRTEQGDSAMYLCASSTGTGSNEQYFGPGTRLTVT.

J is TRBJ1-4 and V is TRBV7-9; possibly TRBD1 for D (5 bases). The CDR3 length is 15 residues. Trimming removed 5 bases at V and 8 bases at J, with 18 bases between. Per germline, CDR1 SEHNR and CDR2 FQNEAQ (reference sequence). CDR3 loop: CASSLRWEGSEKLFF. As DNA, the CDR3 is TGTGCCAGCAGCCTTCGCTGGGAGGGGTCAGAAAAACTGTTTTTT. Complete variable domain (other parts from reference TRBV7-9 and TRBJ1-4): DTGVSQNPRHKITKRGQNVTFRCDPISEHNRLYWYRQTLGQGPEFLTYFQNEAQLEKSRLLSDRFSAERPKGSFSTLEIQRTEQGDSAMYLCASSLRWEGSEKLFFGSGTQLSVL.

V gene TRBV19 combines with J gene TRBJ2-7; TRBD1 is a possible D gene (5 bases). Germline assignment: CDR1 LNHDA and CDR2 SQIVND (reference sequence). The CDR3 runs 15 residues. V was trimmed by 5 bases and J by 9 bases, leaving 23 bases between them. This CDR3 reads CASSATVQSPNGQYF. The CDR3 DNA follows: TGTGCCAGTAGTGCGACAGTGCAAAGCCCGAATGGGCAGTACTTC.

The J gene is TRBJ1-3, the V gene TRBV28; 9 bases fit TRBD1. Germline V gene data show CDR1 as MDHEN and CDR2 as SYDVKM. J lost 4 bases, V lost 5 bases, and 12 bases had no gene match. This CDR3 comprises 17 residues. The CDR3 region is CASSHRDRALRGNTIYF. The CDR3 nucleotides are TGTGCCAGCAGTCACCGGGACAGGGCCTTAAGAGGAAACACCATATATTTT.

The chain carries TRBV27 and TRBJ2-1; D is undetermined. This CDR3 region has 16 residues. The ends were cut back, 0 bases at V and 2 bases at J, with 11 bases in the middle. Germline values: CDR1 MNHEY, CDR2 SMNVEV (reference sequence). The CDR3 sequence: CASSLSSPGPYNEQFF. CDR3 sequence (DNA): TGTGCCAGCAGTTTATCATCCCCAGGTCCCTACAATGAGCAGTTCTTC.

V and J are TRBV7-3 and TRBJ1-2; no definite D call. The germline V gene has CDR1 SGHTA and CDR2 FQGTGA. This CDR3 is built from 13 residues. Trimming stripped 3 bases from V and 2 bases from J, with 7 bases between. The CDR3 DNA reads as TGTGCCAGCAGCTTCGGGATGAACTATGGCTACACCTTC. Its translation is CASSFGMNYGYTF.

The rearrangement uses TRBV18 and TRBJ1-1, with D hard to call. The V gene's germline CDR1 is KGHSH and CDR2 LQKENI. V gave up 6 bases and J gave up 4 bases, with 18 bases separating them. The length of the CDR3 is 15 residues. The CDR3 is CASSPGPGIGTEAFF. CDR3 nucleotides: TGTGCCAGCTCGCCCGGGCCGGGGATAGGCACTGAAGCTTTCTTT.

This clone appeared once. J is TRBJ1-4 and V is TRBV4-2; 9 bases map to TRBD1. The CDR3 length is 18 residues. The V and J ends lost 0 bases and 0 bases, in that order; junction bases with no gene match: 5. Germline loops: CDR1 LGHNA, CDR2 YNFKEQ. The CDR3 region is CASSQDLGQGTTNEKLFF. The CDR3 DNA is TGTGCCAGCAGCCAAGATTTAGGACAGGGGACAACTAATGAAAAACTGTTTTTT.

The CDR3 sequence: CAIRPVAGANTGELFF. The CDR3 DNA is TGTGCCATCAGGCCCGTAGCGGGAGCGAACACCGGGGAGCTGTTTTTT. The V and J genes are TRBV10-3 and TRBJ2-2, with 9 bases identical to TRBD2. CDR1 and CDR2 from the germline V gene are ENHRY and SYGVKD. The CDR3 extends over 16 amino acids. Unmatched junction bases numbered 5, after V lost 6 bases and J lost 0 bases.

This chain uses TRBV19 with TRBJ2-2, with D possibly TRBD2 on 5 matching bases. Germline V gene lookup returns CDR1 LNHDA and CDR2 SQIVND (reference sequence). Between the trimmed V and J ends, which lost 6 bases and 5 bases, there was a span of 13 bases. The CDR3 consists of 14 residues. CDR3 region: CASSWGEGTGELFF. The CDR3 region has the DNA TGTGCCAGTAGCTGGGGAGAGGGAACCGGGGAGCTGTTTTTT.

This chain links TRBV19 with TRBJ2-3, with TRBD1 matching 8 bases. Germline trimming cut 5 bases from V and 3 bases from J; bases unmatched to any gene: 13. This CDR3 spans 17 amino acids. Germline V gene lookup returns CDR1 LNHDA and CDR2 SQIVND (reference sequence). The CDR3 DNA reads TGTGCCAGTAGTCCGACCTCCAGGACAGGGATGACAGATACGCAGTATTTT. Residues: CASSPTSRTGMTDTQYF.

This clone was seen more than once but under ten times. This chain connects TRBV4-1 to TRBJ1-4; no reliable D call. Germline CDR1 MGHRA, CDR2 YSYEKL. Trimming removed 1 base at V and 8 bases at J, with 8 bases between. The CDR3 spans 13 residues. The CDR3 DNA sequence: TGCGCCAGCAGCCAAGTCTGGAGCGAAAAACTGTTTTTT. Protein sequence: CASSQVWSEKLFF.

This chain joins TRBV6-5 and TRBJ2-1; TRBD2 agrees at 8 bases. Germline lookup yields CDR1 MNHEY and CDR2 SVGAGI. The CDR3 runs 15 residues. V trimming: 6 bases; J trimming: 3 bases; junction bases outside the gene matches: 7. The CDR3 coding sequence is TGTGCCAGCAGCCTCATGACTAGCGACTACAATGAGCAGTTCTTC. Translating gives CASSLMTSDYNEQFF.

V and J are TRBV5-1 and TRBJ1-2; 8 bases are shared with TRBD1. Germline loops: CDR1 SGHRS, CDR2 YFSETQ. The V gene end was trimmed by 7 bases and the J gene end by 1 base; junction bases not matched to a gene: 3. The CDR3 contains 13 residues. The CDR3 DNA is TGCGCCAGCTGGGACAGGAGTAACTATGGCTACACCTTC. Its translation: CASWDRSNYGYTF.

J is TRBJ2-5 and V is TRBV19; 9 bases are a match to TRBD2. The CDR3 is made up of 15 amino acids. The V segment lost 2 bases and the J segment 7 bases; nucleotides outside the gene matches: 8. Per germline, CDR1 LNHDA and CDR2 SQIVND (reference sequence). CDR3 nucleotide sequence: TGTGCCAGTAGTATAATGGGCGGGGGGGGCTCGACCCAGTACTTC. Its translation: CASSIMGGGGSTQYF.

This sequence joins TRBV6-1 and TRBJ1-2; D is possibly TRBD1 (6 bases). The length of the CDR3 is 14 residues. Germline CDR1 MNHNS, CDR2 SASEGT. Trimming cost V 3 bases and J 8 bases, with 16 bases left between them. CDR3 loop: CASSDLTGLNGYTF. The CDR3 coding sequence is TGTGCCAGCAGTGACCTAACAGGGCTCAACGGCTACACCTTC.

The genes are TRBV7-2 and TRBJ1-2; TRBD1 matches 9 bases. The trim removed 5 bases at V and 6 bases at J, leaving 4 bases unmatched. Germline values: CDR1 SGHTA, CDR2 FQGNSA. CDR3 length equals 13 residues. The DNA for the CDR3 is TGTGCCAGCAGCCCGGGGACAGGGAATGGCTACACCTTC. Amino acids: CASSPGTGNGYTF.

This chain uses TRBV19 with TRBJ2-7, with a weak D call TRBD2 (5 bases). The CDR3 runs 14 residues. V was cut by 6 bases and J by 2 bases, with 14 bases left in between. Germline-derived CDR1 and CDR2 are LNHDA and SQIVND (reference sequence). This CDR3 is CASSRADGTYEQYF. The CDR3 region has the DNA TGTGCCAGTAGCAGAGCGGACGGGACCTACGAGCAGTACTTC.

The chain is built from TRBV4-1 and TRBJ1-2; D not certain. CDR3 length equals 14 residues. The V and J ends lost 0 bases and 4 bases respectively, with 9 bases between them. CDR1 MGHRA and CDR2 YSYEKL come from the germline V gene. The DNA of the CDR3 is TGCGCCAGCAGCCAAGATCTAGGCCGCTATGGCTACACCTTC. As protein: CASSQDLGRYGYTF.

This clone was found a few times. V usage is TRBV25-1 and J usage is TRBJ1-2; TRBD1 aligns across 8 bases. This CDR3 has 18 residues. V lost 1 base and J lost 6; bases outside the gene matches: 16. Germline values: CDR1 MGHDK, CDR2 SYGVNS. DNA of the CDR3: TGTGCCAGCAGTGAATCCTATGGACAGGGTTTAGGGTCGGATGGCTACACCTTC. This gives the protein CASSESYGQGLGSDGYTF.

V usage is TRBV19 and J usage is TRBJ2-6; TRBD2 is a possible D gene (6 bases). The germline V and J ends were trimmed by 7 bases and 2 bases, with 12 bases remaining between them. The CDR3 is made up of 15 amino acids. CDR1 and CDR2 (germline): LNHDA, SQIVND (reference sequence). CDR3 protein: CASIPGGAGANVLTF. The CDR3 region has the DNA TGTGCCAGTATCCCCGGGGGAGCTGGGGCCAACGTCCTGACTTTC.

This clone was picked up a small number of times. J is TRBJ1-1 and V is TRBV6-6; 9 nucleotides match TRBD1. Germline values: CDR1 MNHNY, CDR2 SVGAGI (reference sequence). CDR3 length: 15 amino acids. V trimming: 5 bases; J trimming: 8 bases; junction bases outside the gene matches: 12. For the CDR3, the DNA is TGTGCCAGCAGTCCCGAACAGGGGGCCGGGGTGGAAGCTTTCTTT. This codes for CASSPEQGAGVEAFF.

V usage is TRBV28 and J usage is TRBJ1-1; D is possibly TRBD1 (6 bases). This CDR3 contains 12 residues. CDR1 and CDR2 (germline): MDHEN, SYDVKM. Between the trimmed V and J ends, which lost 6 bases and 9 bases, there was a span of 14 bases. The CDR3 sequence is CASSPPRGKAFF. CDR3 coding DNA: TGTGCCAGCAGCCCACCCAGGGGTAAAGCTTTCTTT.

The chain recombines TRBV5-1 with TRBJ2-5, with a weak D call TRBD1 (5 bases). V lost 4 bases and J lost 4, with 14 bases in between. Germline V gene sequence: CDR1 SGHRS, CDR2 YFSETQ. There are 14 residues in the CDR3. The CDR3 DNA sequence: TGCGCCAGCAGCAACCAGGGTCGGGCAGAGACCCAGTACTTC. Its translation is CASSNQGRAETQYF.

The CDR3 DNA is TGCGCCAGCGGCCCTAGCCGGGGGTCTGGGGCCAACGTCCTGACTTTC. This sequence encodes CASGPSRGSGANVLTF. The chain recombines TRBV5-1 with TRBJ2-6; D is perhaps TRBD2 (6 bases). The CDR3 consists of 16 residues. The ends were cut back, 7 bases at V and 1 base at J, with 15 bases in the middle. Looked up from germline, CDR1 is SGHRS and CDR2 is YFSETQ.

This chain links TRBV4-1 with TRBJ2-1, with 11 positions matching TRBD2. The CDR3 totals 15 residues. V dropped 3 bases and J dropped 9; count of bases not matched to a gene: 7. CDR1 and CDR2 (germline): MGHRA, YSYEKL. CDR3 amino acids: CASSQVLAGVIEQFF. The DNA of the CDR3 is TGCGCCAGCAGCCAGGTACTAGCGGGAGTAATTGAGCAGTTCTTC.

On this clone itself: The junction differs from germline at one of its ends, possibly a read error. V is TRBV18 and J is TRBJ1-2; TRBD1 matches at 7 bases. The CDR3 is made up of 15 amino acids. Germline CDR1 KGHSH, CDR2 LQKENI. The CDR3 nucleotides are TGTGCCAGCTCACCACCCTGGGACAGTGCTTATGGCTACCCCTTC. This codes for CASSPPWDSAYGYPF.

The chain joins TRBV6-5 to TRBJ2-1; D is possibly TRBD2 (7 bases). Germline-derived CDR1 and CDR2 are MNHEY and SVGAGI. The CDR3 is made up of 15 amino acids. Trimming took off 2 bases at V and 5 bases at J, with 13 bases between the two ends. CDR3 nucleotides: TGTGCCAGCAGTTACAGGGGGGGTGGAGACAATGAGCAGTTCTTC. Protein product: CASSYRGGGDNEQFF.

This clone has more than one count but fewer than ten. The rearrangement uses TRBV5-4 and TRBJ1-1; D uncertain. The V gene lost 2 bases and the J gene lost 7 bases, with 12 bases spanning the gap. The CDR3 spans 13 residues. Germline CDR1 SGHNT, CDR2 YYREEE (reference sequence). Here the CDR3 reads CASSFQQPGEAFF. CDR3 in DNA: TGTGCCAGCAGCTTTCAACAGCCCGGTGAAGCTTTCTTT.

The V and J genes are TRBV27 and TRBJ1-5; D uncertain. Trimming took off 3 bases at V and 0 bases at J, with 3 bases between the two ends. The CDR3 length is 13 residues. Germline lookup yields CDR1 MNHEY and CDR2 SMNVEV (reference sequence). CDR3 nucleotides: TGTGCCAGCAGTTTCCATAGCAATCAGCCCCAGCATTTT. It codes for CASSFHSNQPQHF.

This clone was seen once. This chain joins TRBV19 and TRBJ1-2; D is unresolved. V was clipped by 1 base and J by 8 bases, with 8 bases between them. This CDR3 has 12 amino acids. Per the germline V gene, CDR1 is LNHDA and CDR2 is SQIVND (reference sequence). Here the CDR3 reads CASSIANRGYTF. The CDR3 region has the DNA TGTGCCAGTAGTATAGCCAATCGGGGCTACACCTTC.